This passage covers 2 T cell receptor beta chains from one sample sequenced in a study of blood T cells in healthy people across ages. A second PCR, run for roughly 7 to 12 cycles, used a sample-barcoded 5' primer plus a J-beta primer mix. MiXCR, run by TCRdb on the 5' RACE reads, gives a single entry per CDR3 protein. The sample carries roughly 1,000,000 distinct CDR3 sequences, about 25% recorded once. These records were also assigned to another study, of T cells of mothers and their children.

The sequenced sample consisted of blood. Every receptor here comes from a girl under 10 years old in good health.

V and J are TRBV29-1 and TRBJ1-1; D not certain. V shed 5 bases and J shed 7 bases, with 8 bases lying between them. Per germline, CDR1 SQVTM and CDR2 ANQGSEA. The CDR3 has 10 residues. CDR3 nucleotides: TGCAGCGTTACATCGTATGAAGCTTTCTTT. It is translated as CSVTSYEAFF.

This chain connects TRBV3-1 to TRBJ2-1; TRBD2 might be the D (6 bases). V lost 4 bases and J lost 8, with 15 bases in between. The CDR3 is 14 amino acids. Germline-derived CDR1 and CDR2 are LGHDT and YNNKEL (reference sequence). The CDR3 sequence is CASSRNTSPDEQFF. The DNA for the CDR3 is TGTGCCAGCAGCCGAAATACTAGCCCTGATGAGCAGTTCTTC.